The entry that follows covers one T cell receptor beta chain sequence. CDR1 and CDR2 (germline): SEHNR, FQNEAQ (reference sequence). V was shortened by 2 bases and J by 0 bases, with 11 bases between the two germline ends. The CDR3 spans 15 residues. This entry comes from a study of cytomegalovirus exposure and HLA in healthy donors. In the study overall: A prior study identified 117 million unique TCR beta sequences from roughly 180 million T cells.

The study ran its PCR with 60 Vbeta and 13 Jbeta primers. Clones were read by immunoSEQ multiplex PCR, and TCRdb kept only the in-frame ones, dropping some. The table includes 150,000 to 200,000 clones, approximately 80% detected once. The material sequenced was PBMCs. The receptor's source is a woman under 30 in good health and CMV-seronegative. This chain uses TRBV7-9 with TRBJ2-7; the D is unclear. CDR3 bases: TGTGCCAGCAGCTTAAGTCACCTCAGCTCCTACGAGCAGTACTTC. It is translated as CASSLSHLSSYEQYF. The full variable domain, in which reference TRBV7-9 and TRBJ2-7 provide the parts outside the CDR3, is DTGVSQNPRHKITKRGQNVTFRCDPISEHNRLYWYRQTLGQGPEFLTYFQNEAQLEKSRLLSDRFSAERPKGSFSTLEIQRTEQGDSAMYLCASSLSHLSSYEQYFGPGTRLTVT.